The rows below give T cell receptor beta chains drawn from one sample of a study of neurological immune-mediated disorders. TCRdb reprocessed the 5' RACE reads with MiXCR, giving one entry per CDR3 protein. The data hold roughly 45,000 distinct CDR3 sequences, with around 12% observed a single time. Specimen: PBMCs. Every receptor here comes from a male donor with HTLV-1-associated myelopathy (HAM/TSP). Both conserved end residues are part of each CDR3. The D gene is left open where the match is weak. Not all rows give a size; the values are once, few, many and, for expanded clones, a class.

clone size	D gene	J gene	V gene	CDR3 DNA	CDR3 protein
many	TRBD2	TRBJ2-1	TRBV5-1	TGCGCCAGCAGCGAACTTCTAGCGGGGGCCCGGAGCTCCTACAATGAGCAGTTCTTC	CASSELLAGARSSYNEQFF
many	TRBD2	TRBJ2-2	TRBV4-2	TGTGCCAGCAGCCTACCTAGCGGGAGCACGAACACCGGGGAGCTGTTTTTT	CASSLPSGSTNTGELFF
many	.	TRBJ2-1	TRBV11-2	TGTGCCAGCAGCTTAGATTGGACCGCTAATGAGCAGTTCTTC	CASSLDWTANEQFF
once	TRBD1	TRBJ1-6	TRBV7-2	TGTGCCAGCAGCTTAGATAGACAGGGTTATTCACCCCTCCACTTT	CASSLDRQGYSPLHF
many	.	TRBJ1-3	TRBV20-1	TGCAGTGCTGTACAGGGAAGTCCCGGGGACACCATATATTTT	CSAVQGSPGDTIYF
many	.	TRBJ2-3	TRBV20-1	TGCAGTGCTACAGACCCCCATCAAGCAGATACGCAGTATTTT	CSATDPHQADTQYF
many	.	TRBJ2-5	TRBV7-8	TGTGCCAGCTCGGCGCAGACTCCCCAAGAGACCCAGTACTTC	CASSAQTPQETQYF
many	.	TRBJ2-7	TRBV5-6	TGTGCCAGCAGCTTGGATCAGGGCTACGAGCAGTACTTC	CASSLDQGYEQYF
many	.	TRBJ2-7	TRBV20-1	TGCAGTGCTAGCAGACCAGGGAGTTCCTACGAGCAGTACTTC	CSASRPGSSYEQYF
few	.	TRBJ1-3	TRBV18	TGTGCCAGCTCACCACCATCCGCTCTAGGGAACACCATATATTTT	CASSPPSALGNTIYF
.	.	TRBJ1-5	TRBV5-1	TGCGCCAACAGCGAACAGGGCCCCGGCAATCAGCCCCAGCATTTT	CANSEQGPGNQPQHF
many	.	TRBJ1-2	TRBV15	TGTGCCACCAGCAGAGATCGTCTAACCACGGCGGTTGGCTACACCTTC	CATSRDRLTTAVGYTF
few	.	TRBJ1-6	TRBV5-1	TGCGCCAGCAGCCAAGAGGCGATGACCTATAATTCACCCCTCCACTTT	CASSQEAMTYNSPLHF
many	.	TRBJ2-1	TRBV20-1	TGCAGTGCTAGAGACGCCCTAGGCTCCAGCTCCTACAATGAGCAGTTCTTC	CSARDALGSSSYNEQFF
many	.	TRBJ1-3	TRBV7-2	TGTGCCAGCAGCTTACTCAGCTCTGGAAACACCATATATTTT	CASSLLSSGNTIYF
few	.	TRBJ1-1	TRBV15	TGTGCCACCAGCAGAGTGAAGGGAGGGACTGAAGCTTTCTTT	CATSRVKGGTEAFF
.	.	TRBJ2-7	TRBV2	TGTGCCAGTAGTGCACAGGGATTAACTAGTGAGCATTACTTC	CASSAQGLTSEHYF
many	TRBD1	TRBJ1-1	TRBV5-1	TGCGCCAGCAGGCGAGATGACAGGGCAAATATTAATAGGAACACTGAAGCTTTCTTT	CASRRDDRANINRNTEAFF
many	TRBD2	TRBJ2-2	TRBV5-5	TGTGCCAGCAGCTACGAATCCCTGGCGGGGGTGGCCGGGGAGCTGTTTTTT	CASSYESLAGVAGELFF
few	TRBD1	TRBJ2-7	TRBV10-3	TGTGCCATCAGTGTCAGGGGACAGAACTTCTACGAGCAGTACTTC	CAISVRGQNFYEQYF
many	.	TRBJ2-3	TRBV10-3	TGTGCCATCAGTGAGACCACCTACACAGATACGCAGTATTTT	CAISETTYTDTQYF
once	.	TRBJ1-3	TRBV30	TGTGCCTGGAGTGCTGGGACTTCTGGAAACACCATATATTTT	CAWSAGTSGNTIYF
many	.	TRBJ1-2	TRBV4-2	TGTGCCAGCAGCCAAGACGGGGGAGGGGGCTACACCTTC	CASSQDGGGGYTF
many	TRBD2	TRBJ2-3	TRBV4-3	TGCGCCAGCAGCCAGCTAGCGGGGGGTAGTACAGATACGCAGTATTTT	CASSQLAGGSTDTQYF
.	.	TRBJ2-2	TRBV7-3	TGTGCCAGCAGCTTTGGCGGGGAGCGGTTTTTT	CASSFGGERFF
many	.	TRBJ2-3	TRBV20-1	TGCAGTGCTAGAGTAGGTGGCAGGGCCCCTCGCACAGATACGCAGTATTTT	CSARVGGRAPRTDTQYF
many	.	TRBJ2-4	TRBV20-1	TGCAGTGCTACCCCGCCCCTGGGTCAGAGAGCCAAAAACATTCAGTACTTC	CSATPPLGQRAKNIQYF
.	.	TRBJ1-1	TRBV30	TGTGCCTGGTCGGAGGGCTGGAACACTGAAGCTTTCTTT	CAWSEGWNTEAFF
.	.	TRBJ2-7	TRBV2	TGTGCCAGCAGCCCGCCCTACGAGCAGTACTTC	CASSPPYEQYF
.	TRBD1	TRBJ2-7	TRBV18	TGTGCCAGCTCCCACGGACAGGGGACCCACTACGAGCAGTACTTC	CASSHGQGTHYEQYF
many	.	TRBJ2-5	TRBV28	TGTGCCATAGGGGAGGGGGCTCATGAGACCCAGTACTTC	CAIGEGAHETQYF
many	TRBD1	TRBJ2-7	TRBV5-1	TGCGCCAGCAGCTCTGGTGGGACAGGGATATACGAGCAGTACTTC	CASSSGGTGIYEQYF
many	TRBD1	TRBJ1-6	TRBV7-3	TGTGCCAGCAGCACCGAAGACAGGGGCACCTCCTATAATTCACCCCTCCACTTT	CASSTEDRGTSYNSPLHF
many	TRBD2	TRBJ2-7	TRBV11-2	TGTGCCAGCAGCAACGTAGCGGGGCAGAGCTACGAGCAGTACTTC	CASSNVAGQSYEQYF
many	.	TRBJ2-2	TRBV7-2	TGTGCCAGCAGCGGTACCAGGGGCGGGGAGCTGTTTTTT	CASSGTRGGELFF
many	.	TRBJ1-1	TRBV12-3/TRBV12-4	TGTGCCAGCATCAAAGAGGACAGCGCGAACACTGAAGCTTTCTTT	CASIKEDSANTEAFF
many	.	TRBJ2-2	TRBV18	TGTGCCAGCTCACCACGATTAACAGAAGTAAACACCGGGGAGCTGTTTTTT	CASSPRLTEVNTGELFF
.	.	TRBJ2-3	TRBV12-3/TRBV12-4	TGTGCCAACAGCCCCGAAGGGCGTACATATACGCAGTATTTT	CANSPEGRTYTQYF
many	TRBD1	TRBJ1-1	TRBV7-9	TGTGCCAGCAGCGCCGGGACAGGGGCACCCATGAACACTGAAGCTTTCTTT	CASSAGTGAPMNTEAFF
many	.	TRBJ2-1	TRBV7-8	TGTGCCAGCAGCTTAGTCGGGTCGGGCGGTCACGCCTACAATGAGCAGTTCTTC	CASSLVGSGGHAYNEQFF
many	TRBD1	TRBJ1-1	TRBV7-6	TGTGCCAGCAGCGCGGGACAGGGATCGAACACTGAAGCTTTCTTT	CASSAGQGSNTEAFF
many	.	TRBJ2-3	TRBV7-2	TGTGCCAGCAGCCCCCAGGGGCGAACAGATACGCAGTATTTT	CASSPQGRTDTQYF
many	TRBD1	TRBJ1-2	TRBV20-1	TGCAGTGCCCGAGGAACAGGGGGTGGCTACACCTTC	CSARGTGGGYTF
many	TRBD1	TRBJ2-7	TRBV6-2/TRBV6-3	TGTGCCAGCAAACCGACAGGGATCTACGAGCAGTACTTC	CASKPTGIYEQYF
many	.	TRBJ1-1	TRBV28	TGTGCCAGCAGACGGCAGGGTGCTCCCGACACTGAAGCTTTCTTT	CASRRQGAPDTEAFF
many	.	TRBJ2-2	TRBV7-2	TGTGCCAGCAGCTCCCTGACTAGGTCCGGGGAGCTGTTTTTT	CASSSLTRSGELFF